This passage covers 14 T cell receptor beta chains from one sample sequenced in a study of blood T cell repertoires in COVID-19. The table came from immunoSEQ multiplex PCR; TCRdb's copy has only in-frame clones and leaves some out. Of fewer than 200,000 clones listed, 60% to 85% are singletons. Sequenced material: peripheral blood. These receptors were taken from a man aged 55 to 70 with acute or convalescent COVID-19.

The rearrangement joins TRBV7-9 to TRBJ2-1; 7 bases map to TRBD2. The CDR3 has 13 amino acids. Germline CDR1 reads SEHNR; CDR2 reads FQNEAQ (reference sequence). V gave up 1 base and J gave up 7 bases; unmatched junction bases: 1. Here the CDR3 DNA reads TGTGCCAGCAGCTTAGGGGAGGGGAATGAGCAGTTCTTC. This gives the protein CASSLGEGNEQFF.

J is TRBJ2-3 and V is TRBV7-3; D possibly corresponds to TRBD2 (6 bases). Germline V gene sequence: CDR1 SGHTA, CDR2 FQGTGA. The CDR3 runs 15 residues. V was trimmed by 2 bases and J by 0 bases, leaving 9 bases between them. The DNA for the CDR3 is TGTGCCAGCAGCTTAGGGGGGATTAGCACAGATACGCAGTATTTT. Translating gives CASSLGGISTDTQYF.

CDR3 nucleotides: TGTGCCACCAGTGATTGGACAGGGACAAACTATGGCTACACCTTC. Translated: CATSDWTGTNYGYTF. This chain links TRBV24-1 with TRBJ1-2, with 8 bases lining up with TRBD1. The V gene's germline CDR1 is KGHDR and CDR2 SFDVKD. The ends lost 2 bases at V and 2 bases at J; junction bases unmatched: 3. CDR3 length: 15 amino acids.

The rearrangement joins TRBV25-1 to TRBJ2-2; 8 bases align to TRBD1. The CDR3 has 15 amino acids. V trimming: 4 bases; J trimming: 4 bases; junction bases outside the gene matches: 5. Germline assignment: CDR1 MGHDK and CDR2 SYGVNS. The CDR3 coding sequence is TGTGCCAGCAGTGTGACAGGGGCGGGCACCGGGGAGCTGTTTTTT. The encoded protein is CASSVTGAGTGELFF.

In DNA form, the CDR3 reads TGTGCCAGCAGTCCGCAAGCGGGGGGGTGGGATACGCAGTATTTT. It encodes CASSPQAGGWDTQYF. The gene calls are TRBV27 and TRBJ2-3; TRBD2 matches 10 bases. Germline V CDR1 and CDR2: MNHEY, SMNVEV (reference sequence). The CDR3 totals 15 residues. The junction had 8 bases not matched to a gene; V was cut back by 5 bases and J by 6 bases.

The chain has TRBV19 and TRBJ2-7; the D gene is possibly TRBD1 (6 bases). The V gene's germline CDR1 is LNHDA and CDR2 SQIVND (reference sequence). The V and J ends lost 5 bases and 0 bases respectively, with 11 bases between them. This CDR3 region has 14 residues. The CDR3 loop is CASSSGTSSYEQYF. The CDR3 DNA reads as TGTGCCAGTAGTTCCGGGACATCCTCCTACGAGCAGTACTTC.

The chain combines TRBV5-1 with TRBJ1-3, with 9 nucleotides matching TRBD1. This CDR3 comprises 17 residues. V was pared by 4 bases and J by 2 bases, with 10 bases of the junction left unmatched. From germline, CDR1 is SGHRS and CDR2 YFSETQ. The CDR3 region has the DNA TGCGCCAGCAGCCCTAGAGCCGGGACAGGGACTGGAAACACCATATATTTT. Protein product: CASSPRAGTGTGNTIYF.

The chain couples TRBV29-1 to TRBJ2-2; 9 nucleotides agree with TRBD1. The V segment lost 7 bases and the J segment 4 bases; nucleotides outside the gene matches: 7. CDR1 SQVTM and CDR2 ANQGSEA come from the germline V gene. The CDR3 totals 14 residues. CDR3 in DNA: TGCAGCGCTAGAGGACAGGGGAGCACCGGGGAGCTGTTTTTT. It translates to CSARGQGSTGELFF.

On this clone itself: In the same sample, other DNA sequences code for this CDR3. The V and J genes are TRBV4-1 and TRBJ1-1, with D possibly matching TRBD1 (6 bases). This CDR3 has 13 residues. Trimming shortened V by 1 base and J by 4 bases, and 7 bases separated the two germline ends. The germline V gene encodes CDR1 MGHRA and CDR2 YSYEKL. CDR3 residues: CASSQVGGTEAFF. CDR3 DNA: TGCGCCAGCAGCCAAGTAGGGGGCACTGAAGCTTTCTTT.

This chain joins TRBV6-5 and TRBJ2-2, with D possibly TRBD2 on 5 matching bases. The CDR3 is made up of 15 amino acids. The germline V and J ends were trimmed by 6 bases and 7 bases, with 18 bases remaining between them. The germline gives CDR1 MNHEY, CDR2 SVGAGI. In DNA form, the CDR3 reads TGTGCCAGCAGGGAGGACCCAGATGATCACGGGGAGCTGTTTTTT. Translating gives CASREDPDDHGELFF.

The rearrangement uses TRBV3-1 (or the pseudogene TRBV3-2) and TRBJ2-3; D might be TRBD1 (5 bases). V was trimmed by 4 bases and J by 5 bases, leaving 13 bases between them. The CDR3 runs 14 residues. Germline V CDR1 and CDR2: LGHDT, YNNKEL (reference sequence). The CDR3 protein is CASSPPNTGDTQYF. The CDR3 region has the DNA TGTGCCAGCAGCCCCCCTAACACAGGAGATACGCAGTATTTT.

J is TRBJ2-7 and V is TRBV29-1, with 9 positions matching TRBD2. Germline-derived CDR1 and CDR2 are SQVTM and ANQGSEA. The CDR3 sequence is 13 residues long. J was trimmed by 1 base and V by 4 bases; bases with no gene match: 2. DNA for the CDR3: TGCAGCGTTGGGACTAGCGCTTCCTACGAGCAGTACTTC. This translates into CSVGTSASYEQYF.

The V gene is TRBV18, the J gene TRBJ1-1, with 9 nucleotides matching TRBD1. The germline V gene encodes CDR1 KGHSH and CDR2 LQKENI. The CDR3 spans 16 residues. Unmatched junction bases numbered 11, after V lost 3 bases and J lost 6 bases. CDR3 sequence: CASSPETGTGTPEAFF. For the CDR3, the DNA is TGTGCCAGCTCACCTGAAACCGGGACAGGGACCCCTGAAGCTTTCTTT.

The CDR3 DNA is TGTGCCAGCAGCGTAGAAGGAGGGGATTCACCCCTCCACTTT. Amino acid sequence: CASSVEGGDSPLHF. The J gene is TRBJ1-6, the V gene TRBV9, with D maybe TRBD1 (5 bases). The V gene's germline CDR1 is SGDLS and CDR2 YYNGEE. The CDR3 contains 14 residues. Trimming cost V 0 bases and J 8 bases, with 9 bases left between them.